This TCR beta chain was sequenced during a study of tumor-infiltrating lymphocytes in primary liver carcinoma. Across the study: Per sample, productive TCRbeta reads numbered roughly 3.5 to 7.5 million, similar across tissue types.

A constant-region primer served to make TCR beta cDNA from roughly 480 ng total RNA. The TCR beta library was amplified through three nested multiplex PCR rounds in a modified ARM-PCR procedure. A C-beta reverse primer was combined with TRBV1-TRBV30 forward primers in the first two PCR rounds, and each round had 10 cycles. TCRdb re-called the multiplex PCR reads with MiXCR, one entry per CDR3 protein. The sample has fewer than 400,000 distinct CDR3 sequences; less than 75% are singletons. They got blood RNA out of unsorted whole blood and also pulled out germline DNA. V lost 7 bases to trimming and J lost 6 bases; unmatched junction nucleotides: 9. The CDR3 covers 12 residues. The germline gives CDR1 SQVTM, CDR2 ANQGSEA. This clonotype was recorded at least ten times.

This TCR came from a man aged 35 to 55 with primary liver carcinoma and hepatitis B virus infection. This chain connects TRBV29-1 to TRBJ2-7, with 7 positions matching TRBD1. Sequencing was done on a sample of peripheral blood. The CDR3 sequence is CSARTGNREQYF. CDR3 coding DNA: TGCAGCGCTCGGACAGGCAATCGCGAGCAGTACTTC.